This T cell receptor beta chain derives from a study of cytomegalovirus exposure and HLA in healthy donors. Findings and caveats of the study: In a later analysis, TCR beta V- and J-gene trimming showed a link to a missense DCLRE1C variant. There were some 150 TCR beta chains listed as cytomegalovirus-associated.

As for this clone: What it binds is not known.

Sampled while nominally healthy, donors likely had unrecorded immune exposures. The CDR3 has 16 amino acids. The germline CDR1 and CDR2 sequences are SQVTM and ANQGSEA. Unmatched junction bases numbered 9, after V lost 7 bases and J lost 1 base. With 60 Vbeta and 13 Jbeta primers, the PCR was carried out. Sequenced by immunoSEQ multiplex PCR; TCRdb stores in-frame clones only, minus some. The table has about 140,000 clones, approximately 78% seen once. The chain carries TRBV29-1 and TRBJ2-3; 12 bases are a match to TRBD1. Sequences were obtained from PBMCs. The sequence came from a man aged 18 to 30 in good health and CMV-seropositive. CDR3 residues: CSDLGQGAGGTDTQYF. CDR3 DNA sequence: TGCAGCGACCTGGGACAGGGGGCTGGAGGCACAGATACGCAGTATTTT.